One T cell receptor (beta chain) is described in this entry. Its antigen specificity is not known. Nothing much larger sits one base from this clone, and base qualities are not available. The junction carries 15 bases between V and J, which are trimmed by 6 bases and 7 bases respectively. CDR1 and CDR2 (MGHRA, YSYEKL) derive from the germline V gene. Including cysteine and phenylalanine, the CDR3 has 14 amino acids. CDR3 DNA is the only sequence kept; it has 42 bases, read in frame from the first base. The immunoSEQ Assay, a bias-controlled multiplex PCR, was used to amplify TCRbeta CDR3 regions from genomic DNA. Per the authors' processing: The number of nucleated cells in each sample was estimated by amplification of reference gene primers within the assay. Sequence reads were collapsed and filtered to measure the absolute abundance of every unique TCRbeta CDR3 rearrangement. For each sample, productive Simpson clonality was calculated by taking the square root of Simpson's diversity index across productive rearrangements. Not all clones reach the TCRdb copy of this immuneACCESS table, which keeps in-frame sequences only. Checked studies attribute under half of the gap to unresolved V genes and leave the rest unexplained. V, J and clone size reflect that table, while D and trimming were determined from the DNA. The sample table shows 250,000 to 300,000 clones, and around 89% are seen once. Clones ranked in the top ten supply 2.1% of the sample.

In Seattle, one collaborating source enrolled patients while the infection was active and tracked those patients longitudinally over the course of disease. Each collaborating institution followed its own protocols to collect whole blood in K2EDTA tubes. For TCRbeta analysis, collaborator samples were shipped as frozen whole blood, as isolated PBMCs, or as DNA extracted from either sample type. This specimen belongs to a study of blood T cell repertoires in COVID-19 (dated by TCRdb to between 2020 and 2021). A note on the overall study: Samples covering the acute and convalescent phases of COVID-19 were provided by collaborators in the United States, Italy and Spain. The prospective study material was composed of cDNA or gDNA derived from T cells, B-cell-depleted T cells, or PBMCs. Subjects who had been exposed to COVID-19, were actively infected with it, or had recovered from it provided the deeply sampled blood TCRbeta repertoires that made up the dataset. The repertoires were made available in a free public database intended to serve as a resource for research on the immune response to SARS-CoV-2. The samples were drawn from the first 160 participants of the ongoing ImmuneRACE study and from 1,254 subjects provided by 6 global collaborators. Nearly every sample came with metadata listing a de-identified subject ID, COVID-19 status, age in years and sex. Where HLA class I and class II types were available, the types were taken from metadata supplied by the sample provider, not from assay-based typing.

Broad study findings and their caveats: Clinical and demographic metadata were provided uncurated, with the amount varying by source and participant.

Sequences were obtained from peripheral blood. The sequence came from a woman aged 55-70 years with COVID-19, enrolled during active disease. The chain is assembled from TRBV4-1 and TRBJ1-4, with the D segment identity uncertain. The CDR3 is CASRNIGSGEKLFF. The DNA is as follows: TGCGCCAGCAGGAATATAGGCTCAGGTGAAAAACTGTTTTTT.